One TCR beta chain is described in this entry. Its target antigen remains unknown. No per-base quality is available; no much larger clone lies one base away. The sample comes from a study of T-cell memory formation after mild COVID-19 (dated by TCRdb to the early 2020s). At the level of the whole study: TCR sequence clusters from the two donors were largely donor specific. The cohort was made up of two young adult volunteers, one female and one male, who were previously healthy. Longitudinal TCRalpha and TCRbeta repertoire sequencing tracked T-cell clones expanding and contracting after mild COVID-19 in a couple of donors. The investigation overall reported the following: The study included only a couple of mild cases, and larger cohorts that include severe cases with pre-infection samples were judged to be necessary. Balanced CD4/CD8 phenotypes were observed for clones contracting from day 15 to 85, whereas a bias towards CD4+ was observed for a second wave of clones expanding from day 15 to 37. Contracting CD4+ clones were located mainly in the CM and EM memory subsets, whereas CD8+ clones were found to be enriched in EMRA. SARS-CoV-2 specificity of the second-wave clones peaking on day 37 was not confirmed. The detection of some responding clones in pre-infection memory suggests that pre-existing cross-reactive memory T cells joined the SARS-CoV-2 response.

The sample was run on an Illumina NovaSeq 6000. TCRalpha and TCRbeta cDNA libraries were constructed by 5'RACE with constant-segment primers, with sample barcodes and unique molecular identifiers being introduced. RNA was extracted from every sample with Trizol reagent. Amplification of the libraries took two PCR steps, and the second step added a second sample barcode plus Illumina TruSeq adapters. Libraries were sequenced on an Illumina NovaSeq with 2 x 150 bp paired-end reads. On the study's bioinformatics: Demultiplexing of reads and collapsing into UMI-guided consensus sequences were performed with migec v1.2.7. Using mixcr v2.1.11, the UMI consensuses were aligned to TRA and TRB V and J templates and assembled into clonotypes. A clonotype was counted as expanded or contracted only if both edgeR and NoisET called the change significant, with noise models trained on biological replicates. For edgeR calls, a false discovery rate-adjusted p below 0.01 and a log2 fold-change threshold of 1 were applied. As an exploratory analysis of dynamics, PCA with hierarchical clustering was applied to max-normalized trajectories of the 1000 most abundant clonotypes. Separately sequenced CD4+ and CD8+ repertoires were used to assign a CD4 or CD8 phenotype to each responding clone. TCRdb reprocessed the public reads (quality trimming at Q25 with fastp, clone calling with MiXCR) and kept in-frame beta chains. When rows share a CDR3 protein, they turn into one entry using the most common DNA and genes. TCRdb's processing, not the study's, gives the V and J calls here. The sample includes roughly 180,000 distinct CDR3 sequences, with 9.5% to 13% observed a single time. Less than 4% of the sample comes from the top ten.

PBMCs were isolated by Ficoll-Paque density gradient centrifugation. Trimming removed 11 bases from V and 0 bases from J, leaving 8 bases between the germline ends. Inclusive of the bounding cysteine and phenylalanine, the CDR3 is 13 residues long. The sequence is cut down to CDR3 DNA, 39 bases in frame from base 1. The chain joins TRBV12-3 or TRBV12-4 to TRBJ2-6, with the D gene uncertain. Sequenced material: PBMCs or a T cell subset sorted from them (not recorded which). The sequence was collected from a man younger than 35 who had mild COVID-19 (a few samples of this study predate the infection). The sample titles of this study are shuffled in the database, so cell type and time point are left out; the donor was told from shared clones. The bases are TGTGCCGCAAAGGACTCTGGGGCCAACGTCCTGACTTTC. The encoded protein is CAAKDSGANVLTF.